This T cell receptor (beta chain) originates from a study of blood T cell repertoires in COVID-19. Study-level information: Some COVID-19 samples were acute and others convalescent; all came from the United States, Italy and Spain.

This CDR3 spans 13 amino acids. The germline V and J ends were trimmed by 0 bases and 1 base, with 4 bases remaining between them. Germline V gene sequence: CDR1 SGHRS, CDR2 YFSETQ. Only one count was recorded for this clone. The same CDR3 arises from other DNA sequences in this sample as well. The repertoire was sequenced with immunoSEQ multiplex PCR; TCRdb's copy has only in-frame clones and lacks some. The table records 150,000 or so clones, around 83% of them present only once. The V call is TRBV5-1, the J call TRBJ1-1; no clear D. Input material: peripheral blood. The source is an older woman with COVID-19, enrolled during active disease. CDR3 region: CASSLGRNTEAFF. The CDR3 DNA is TGCGCCAGCAGCTTGGGCAGGAACACTGAAGCTTTCTTT.